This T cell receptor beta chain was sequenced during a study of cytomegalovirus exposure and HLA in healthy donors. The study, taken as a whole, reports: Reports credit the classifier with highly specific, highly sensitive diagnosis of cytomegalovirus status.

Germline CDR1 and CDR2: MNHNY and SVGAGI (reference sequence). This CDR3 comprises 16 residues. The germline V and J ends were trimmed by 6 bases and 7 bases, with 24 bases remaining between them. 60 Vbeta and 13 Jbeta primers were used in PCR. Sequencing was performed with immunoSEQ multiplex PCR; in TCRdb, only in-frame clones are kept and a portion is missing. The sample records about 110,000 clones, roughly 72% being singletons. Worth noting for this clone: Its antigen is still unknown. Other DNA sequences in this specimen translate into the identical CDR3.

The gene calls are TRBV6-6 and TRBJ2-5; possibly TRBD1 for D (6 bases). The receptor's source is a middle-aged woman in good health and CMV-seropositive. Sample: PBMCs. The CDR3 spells CASSWLDRRVEGTQYF. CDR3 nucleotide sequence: TGTGCCAGCAGCTGGCTAGACAGGCGGGTTGAAGGGACCCAGTACTTC.